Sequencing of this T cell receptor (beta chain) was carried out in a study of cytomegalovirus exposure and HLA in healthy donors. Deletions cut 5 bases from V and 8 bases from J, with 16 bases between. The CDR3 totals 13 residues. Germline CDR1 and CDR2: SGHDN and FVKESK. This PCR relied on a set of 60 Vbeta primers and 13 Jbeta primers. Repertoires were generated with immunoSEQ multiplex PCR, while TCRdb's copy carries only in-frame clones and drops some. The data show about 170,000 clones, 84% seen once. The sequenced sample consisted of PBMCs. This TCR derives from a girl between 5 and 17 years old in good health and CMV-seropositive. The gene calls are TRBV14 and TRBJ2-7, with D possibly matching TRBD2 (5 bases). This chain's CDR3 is CASSSDYQVKQYF. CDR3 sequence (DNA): TGTGCCAGCAGCTCCGACTACCAAGTCAAGCAGTACTTC.